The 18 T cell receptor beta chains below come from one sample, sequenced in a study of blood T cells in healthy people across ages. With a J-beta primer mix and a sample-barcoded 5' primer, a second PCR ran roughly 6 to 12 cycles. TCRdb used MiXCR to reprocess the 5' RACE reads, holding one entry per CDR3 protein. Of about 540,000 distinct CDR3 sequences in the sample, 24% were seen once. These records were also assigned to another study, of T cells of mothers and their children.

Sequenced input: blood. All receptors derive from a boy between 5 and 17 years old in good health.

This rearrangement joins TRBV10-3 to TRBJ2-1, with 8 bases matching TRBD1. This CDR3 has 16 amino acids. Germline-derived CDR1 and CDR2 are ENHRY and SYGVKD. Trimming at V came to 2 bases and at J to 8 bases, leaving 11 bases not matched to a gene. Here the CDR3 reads CAISESGQGASDEQFF. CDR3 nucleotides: TGTGCCATCAGTGAGAGTGGGCAGGGGGCGTCGGATGAGCAGTTCTTC.

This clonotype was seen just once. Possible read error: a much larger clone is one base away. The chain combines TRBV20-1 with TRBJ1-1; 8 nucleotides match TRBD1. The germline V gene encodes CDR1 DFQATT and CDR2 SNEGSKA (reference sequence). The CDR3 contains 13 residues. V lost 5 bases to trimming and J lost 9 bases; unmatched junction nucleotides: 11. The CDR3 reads CSARLTGETKAFF. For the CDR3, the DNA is TGCAGTGCTCGCCTGACAGGGGAGACTAAAGCTTTCTTT.

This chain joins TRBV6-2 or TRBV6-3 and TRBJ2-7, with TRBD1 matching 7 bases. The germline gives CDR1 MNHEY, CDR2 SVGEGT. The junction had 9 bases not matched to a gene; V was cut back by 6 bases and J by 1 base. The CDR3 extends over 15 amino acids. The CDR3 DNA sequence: TGTGCCAGCAGCACCCTAGAGGGGGCTTCCTACGAGCAGTACTTC. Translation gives CASSTLEGASYEQYF.

Here the CDR3 reads CASSSWTGGNQPQHF. CDR3 nucleotides: TGTGCCAGCAGCTCATGGACAGGGGGGAATCAGCCCCAGCATTTT. The gene calls are TRBV7-2 and TRBJ1-5; the match to TRBD1 covers 10 bases. The V gene's germline CDR1 is SGHTA and CDR2 FQGNSA. The CDR3 has 15 amino acids. V lost 4 bases and J lost 4; bases outside the gene matches: 4.

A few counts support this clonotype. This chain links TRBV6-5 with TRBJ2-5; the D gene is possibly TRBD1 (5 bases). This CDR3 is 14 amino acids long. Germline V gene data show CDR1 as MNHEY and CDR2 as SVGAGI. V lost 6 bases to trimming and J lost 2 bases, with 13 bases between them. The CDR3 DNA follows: TGTGCCAGCAGAAAGACAGTCGGGCAAGAGACCCAGTACTTC. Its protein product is CASRKTVGQETQYF.

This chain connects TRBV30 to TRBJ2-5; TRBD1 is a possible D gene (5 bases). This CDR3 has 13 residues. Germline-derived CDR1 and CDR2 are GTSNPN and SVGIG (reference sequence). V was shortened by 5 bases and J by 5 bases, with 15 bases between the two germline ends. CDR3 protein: CAWQGTVQETQYF. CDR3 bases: TGTGCCTGGCAGGGAACAGTCCAGGAGACCCAGTACTTC. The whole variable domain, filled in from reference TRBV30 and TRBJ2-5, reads SQTIHQWPATLVQPVGSPLSLECTVEGTSNPNLYWYRQAAGRGLQLLFYSVGIGQISSEVPQNLSASRPQDRQFILSSKKLLLSDSGFYLCAWQGTVQETQYFGPGTRLLVL.

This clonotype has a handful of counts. Here the CDR3 reads CASSSLDSGYNEQFF. CDR3 in DNA: TGTGCCAGCAGTTCCCTGGACTCAGGCTACAATGAGCAGTTCTTC. This chain uses TRBV28 with TRBJ2-1; D is perhaps TRBD2 (5 bases). V was pared by 4 bases and J by 3 bases, with 13 bases between. Germline CDR1 is MDHEN and CDR2 is SYDVKM. The CDR3 has 15 amino acids.

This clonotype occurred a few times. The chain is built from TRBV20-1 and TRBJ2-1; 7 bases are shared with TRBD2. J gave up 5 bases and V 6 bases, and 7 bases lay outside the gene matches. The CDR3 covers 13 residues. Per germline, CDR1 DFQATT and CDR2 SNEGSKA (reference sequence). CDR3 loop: CSALGLGDNEQFF. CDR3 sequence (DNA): TGCAGTGCCCTCGGACTAGGAGACAATGAGCAGTTCTTC.

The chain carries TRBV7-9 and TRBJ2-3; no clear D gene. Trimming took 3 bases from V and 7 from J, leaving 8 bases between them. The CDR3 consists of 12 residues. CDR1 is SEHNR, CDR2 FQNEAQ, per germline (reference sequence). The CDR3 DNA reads TGTGCCAGCAGCTTGGACGGTTATACGCAGTATTTT. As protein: CASSLDGYTQYF.

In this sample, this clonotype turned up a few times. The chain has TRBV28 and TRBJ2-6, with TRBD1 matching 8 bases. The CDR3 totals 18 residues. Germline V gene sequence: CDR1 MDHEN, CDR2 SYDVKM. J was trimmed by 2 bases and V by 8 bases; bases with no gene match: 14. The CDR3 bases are TGTGCCAGCTCCCGATTCGGACAGGGAGCCACTGGGGCCAACGTCCTGACTTTC. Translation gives CASSRFGQGATGANVLTF. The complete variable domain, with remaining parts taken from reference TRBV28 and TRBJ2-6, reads DVKVTQSSRYLVKRTGEKVFLECVQDMDHENMFWYRQDPGLGLRLIYFSYDVKMKEKGDIPEGYSVSREKKERFSLILESASTNQTSMYLCASSRFGQGATGANVLTFGAGSRLTVL.

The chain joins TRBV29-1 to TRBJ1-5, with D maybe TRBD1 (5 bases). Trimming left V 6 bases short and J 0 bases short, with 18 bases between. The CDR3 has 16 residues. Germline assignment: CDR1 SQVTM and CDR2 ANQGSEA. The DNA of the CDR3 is TGCAGCGTATCCCTAGACAGCCCATATAGCAATCAGCCCCAGCATTTT. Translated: CSVSLDSPYSNQPQHF. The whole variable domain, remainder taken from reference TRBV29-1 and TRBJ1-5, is SAVISQKPSRDICQRGTSLTIQCQVDSQVTMMFWYRQQPGQSLTLIATANQGSEATYESGFVIDKFPISRPNLTFSTLTVSNMSPEDSSIYLCSVSLDSPYSNQPQHFGDGTRLSIL.

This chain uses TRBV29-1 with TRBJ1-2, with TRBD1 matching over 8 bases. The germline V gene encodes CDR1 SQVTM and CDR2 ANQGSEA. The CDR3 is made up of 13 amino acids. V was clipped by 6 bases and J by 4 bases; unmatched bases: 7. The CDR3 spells CSVAQGGGYGYTF. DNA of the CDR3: TGCAGCGTGGCACAGGGGGGCGGCTATGGCTACACCTTC.

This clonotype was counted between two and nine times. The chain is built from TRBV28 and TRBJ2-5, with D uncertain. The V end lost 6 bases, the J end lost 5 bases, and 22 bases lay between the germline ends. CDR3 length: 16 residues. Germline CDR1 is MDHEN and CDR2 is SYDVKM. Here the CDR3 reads CASSSQHFSRWETQYF. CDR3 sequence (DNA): TGTGCCAGCAGCTCGCAGCACTTCTCGAGGTGGGAGACCCAGTACTTC.

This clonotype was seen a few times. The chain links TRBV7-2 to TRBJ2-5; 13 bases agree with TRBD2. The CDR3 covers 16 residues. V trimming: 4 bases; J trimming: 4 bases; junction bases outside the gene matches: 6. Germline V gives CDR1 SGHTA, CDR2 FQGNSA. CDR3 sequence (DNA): TGTGCCAGCAGCTCAAGACTAGCGGGAGGCGGAGAGACCCAGTACTTC. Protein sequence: CASSSRLAGGGETQYF.

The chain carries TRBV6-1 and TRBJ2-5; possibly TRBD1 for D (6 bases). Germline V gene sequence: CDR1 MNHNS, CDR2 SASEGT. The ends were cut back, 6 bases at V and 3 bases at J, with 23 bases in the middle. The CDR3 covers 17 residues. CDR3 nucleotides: TGTGCCAGCAGGCCTTGGACAGTGAATGAGGGGAAAGAGACCCAGTACTTC. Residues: CASRPWTVNEGKETQYF.

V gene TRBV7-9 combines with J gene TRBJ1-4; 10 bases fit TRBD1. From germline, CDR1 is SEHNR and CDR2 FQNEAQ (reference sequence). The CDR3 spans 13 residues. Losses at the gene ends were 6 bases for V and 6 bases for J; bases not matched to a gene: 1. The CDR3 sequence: CASRGTGDEKLFF. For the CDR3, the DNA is TGTGCCAGCAGAGGGACAGGGGATGAAAAACTGTTTTTT.

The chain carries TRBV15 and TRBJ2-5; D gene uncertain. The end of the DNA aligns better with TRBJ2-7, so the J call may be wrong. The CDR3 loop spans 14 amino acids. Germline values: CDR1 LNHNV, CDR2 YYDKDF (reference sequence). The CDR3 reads CATQDGLLSYEQYF. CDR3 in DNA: TGTGCCACCCAAGACGGATTACTGTCCTACGAGCAGTACTTC.

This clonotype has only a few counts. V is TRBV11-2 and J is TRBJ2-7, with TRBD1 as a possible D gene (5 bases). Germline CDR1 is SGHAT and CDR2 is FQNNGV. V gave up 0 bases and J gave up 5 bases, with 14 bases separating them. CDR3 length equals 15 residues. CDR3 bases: TGTGCCAGCAGCTTAGATTGGCAGGGTGGTCACGAGCAGTACTTC. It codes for CASSLDWQGGHEQYF.